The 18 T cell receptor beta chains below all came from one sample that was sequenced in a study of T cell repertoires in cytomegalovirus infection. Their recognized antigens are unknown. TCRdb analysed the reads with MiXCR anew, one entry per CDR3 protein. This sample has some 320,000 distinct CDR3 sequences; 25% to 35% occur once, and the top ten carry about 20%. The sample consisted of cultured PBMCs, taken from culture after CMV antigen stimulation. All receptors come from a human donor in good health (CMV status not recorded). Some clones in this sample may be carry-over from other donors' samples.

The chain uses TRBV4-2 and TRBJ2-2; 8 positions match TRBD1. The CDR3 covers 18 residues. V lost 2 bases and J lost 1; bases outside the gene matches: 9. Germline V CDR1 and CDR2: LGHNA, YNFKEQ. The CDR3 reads CASSQPAPGQENTGELFF. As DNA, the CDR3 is TGTGCCAGCAGCCAACCCGCTCCGGGACAGGAGAACACCGGGGAGCTGTTTTTT.

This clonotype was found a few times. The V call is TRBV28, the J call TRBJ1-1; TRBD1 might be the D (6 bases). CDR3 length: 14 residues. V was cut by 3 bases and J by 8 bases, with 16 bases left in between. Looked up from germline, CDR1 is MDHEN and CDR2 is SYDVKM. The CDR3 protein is CASSLGGRVPEAFF. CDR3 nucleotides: TGTGCCAGCAGTTTGGGGGGGCGAGTTCCAGAAGCTTTCTTT.

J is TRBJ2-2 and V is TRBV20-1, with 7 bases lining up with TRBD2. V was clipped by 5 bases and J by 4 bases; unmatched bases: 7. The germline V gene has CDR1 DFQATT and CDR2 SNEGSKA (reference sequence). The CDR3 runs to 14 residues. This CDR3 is CSARGEGRTGELFF. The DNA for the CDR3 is TGCAGTGCTCGGGGGGAGGGCCGCACCGGGGAGCTGTTTTTT.

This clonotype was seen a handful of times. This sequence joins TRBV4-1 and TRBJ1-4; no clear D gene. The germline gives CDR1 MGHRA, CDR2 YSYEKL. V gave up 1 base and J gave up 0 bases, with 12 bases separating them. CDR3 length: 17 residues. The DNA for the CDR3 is TGCGCCAGCAGCCAAGGTCGAGGGCCGGCAACTAATGAAAAACTGTTTTTT. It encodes CASSQGRGPATNEKLFF.

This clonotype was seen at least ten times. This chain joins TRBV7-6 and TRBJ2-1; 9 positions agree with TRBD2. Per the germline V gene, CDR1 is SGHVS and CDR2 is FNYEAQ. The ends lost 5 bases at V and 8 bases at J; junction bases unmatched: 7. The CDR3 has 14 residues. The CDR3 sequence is CASSSSGRGYEQFF. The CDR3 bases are TGTGCCAGCAGCAGTAGCGGGAGAGGGTATGAGCAGTTCTTC. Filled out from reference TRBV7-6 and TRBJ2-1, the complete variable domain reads GAGVSQSPRYKVTKRGQDVALRCDPISGHVSLYWYRQALGQGPEFLTYFNYEAQQDKSGLPNDRFSAERPEGSISTLTIQRTEQRDSAMYRCASSSSGRGYEQFFGPGTRLTVL.

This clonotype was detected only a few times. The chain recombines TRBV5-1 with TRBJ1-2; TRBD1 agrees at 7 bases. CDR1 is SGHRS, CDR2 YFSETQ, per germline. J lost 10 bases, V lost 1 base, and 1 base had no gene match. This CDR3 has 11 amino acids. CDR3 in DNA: TGCGCCAGCAGCTTGACAGGGGACTACACCTTC. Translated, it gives CASSLTGDYTF.

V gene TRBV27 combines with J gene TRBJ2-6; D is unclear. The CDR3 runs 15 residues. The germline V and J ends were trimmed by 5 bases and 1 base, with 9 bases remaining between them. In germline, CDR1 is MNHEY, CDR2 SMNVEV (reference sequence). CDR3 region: CASSPDGSGANVLTF. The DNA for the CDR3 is TGTGCCAGCAGTCCCGACGGTTCTGGGGCCAACGTCCTGACTTTC.

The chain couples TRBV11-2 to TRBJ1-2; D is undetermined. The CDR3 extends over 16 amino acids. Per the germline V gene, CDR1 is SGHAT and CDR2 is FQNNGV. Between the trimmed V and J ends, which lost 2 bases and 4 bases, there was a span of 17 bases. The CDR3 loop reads CASSLSPVGLGYGYTF. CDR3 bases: TGTGCCAGCAGCTTATCCCCCGTGGGGTTAGGCTATGGCTACACCTTC.

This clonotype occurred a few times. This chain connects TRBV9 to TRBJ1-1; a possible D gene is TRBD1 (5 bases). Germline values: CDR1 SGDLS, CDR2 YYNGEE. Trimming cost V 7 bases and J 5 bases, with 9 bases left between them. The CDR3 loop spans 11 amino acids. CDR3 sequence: CASSEGTEAFF. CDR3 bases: TGTGCCAGCTCAGAGGGGACTGAAGCTTTCTTT.

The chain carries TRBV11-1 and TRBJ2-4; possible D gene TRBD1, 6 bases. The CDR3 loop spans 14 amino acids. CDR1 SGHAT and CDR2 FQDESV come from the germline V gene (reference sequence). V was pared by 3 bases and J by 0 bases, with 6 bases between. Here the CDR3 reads CASSLDRAKNIQYF. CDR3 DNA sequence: TGTGCCAGCAGCTTGGACAGAGCCAAAAACATTCAGTACTTC.

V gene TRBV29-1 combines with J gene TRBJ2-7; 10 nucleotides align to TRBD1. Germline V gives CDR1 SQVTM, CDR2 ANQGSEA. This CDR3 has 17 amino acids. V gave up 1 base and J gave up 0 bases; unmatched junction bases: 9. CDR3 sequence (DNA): TGCAGCGTTGAAGGGGGTAAGGGGACAGGGGCCTCCTACGAGCAGTACTTC. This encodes CSVEGGKGTGASYEQYF.

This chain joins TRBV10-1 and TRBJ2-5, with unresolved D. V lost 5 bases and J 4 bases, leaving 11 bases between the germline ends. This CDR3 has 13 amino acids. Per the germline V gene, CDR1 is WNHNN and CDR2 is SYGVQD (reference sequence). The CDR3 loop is CASSKGSPETQYF. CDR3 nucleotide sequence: TGCGCCAGCAGTAAAGGGTCCCCAGAGACCCAGTACTTC.

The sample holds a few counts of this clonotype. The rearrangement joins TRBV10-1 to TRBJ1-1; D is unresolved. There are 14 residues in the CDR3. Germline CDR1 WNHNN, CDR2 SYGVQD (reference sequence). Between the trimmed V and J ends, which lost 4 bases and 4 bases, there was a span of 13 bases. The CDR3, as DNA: TGCGCCAGCAGTGGAACCCCACTGGGCACTGAAGCTTTCTTT. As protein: CASSGTPLGTEAFF.

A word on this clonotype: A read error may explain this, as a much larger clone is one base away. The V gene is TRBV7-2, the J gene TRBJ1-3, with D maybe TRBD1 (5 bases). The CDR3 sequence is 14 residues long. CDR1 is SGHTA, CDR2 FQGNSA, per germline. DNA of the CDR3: TGTGCCAGCAGCTTAGCAGGGGCTGGAAACACCATGTATTTT. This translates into CASSLAGAGNTMYF.

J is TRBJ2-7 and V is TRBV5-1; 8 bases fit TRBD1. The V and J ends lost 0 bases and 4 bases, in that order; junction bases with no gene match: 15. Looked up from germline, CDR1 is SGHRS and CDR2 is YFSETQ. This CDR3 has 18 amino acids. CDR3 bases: TGCGCCAGCAGCTTGGTCCCCCCCGGGGCAGGGGGCTCGTACGAGCAGTACTTC. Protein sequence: CASSLVPPGAGGSYEQYF.

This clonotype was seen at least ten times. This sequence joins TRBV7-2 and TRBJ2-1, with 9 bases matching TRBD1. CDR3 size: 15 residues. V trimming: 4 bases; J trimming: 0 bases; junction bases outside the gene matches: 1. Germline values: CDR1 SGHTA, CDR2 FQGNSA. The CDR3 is CASSSGQGSYNEQFF. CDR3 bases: TGTGCCAGCAGCTCGGGACAGGGCTCCTACAATGAGCAGTTCTTC.

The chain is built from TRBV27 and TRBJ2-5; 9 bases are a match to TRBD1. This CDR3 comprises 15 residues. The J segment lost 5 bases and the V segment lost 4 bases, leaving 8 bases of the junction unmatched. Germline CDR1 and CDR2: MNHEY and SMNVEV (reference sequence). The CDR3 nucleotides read TGTGCCAGCAGTTCCACGGGACAGGGCTATGAGACCCAGTACTTC. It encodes CASSSTGQGYETQYF.

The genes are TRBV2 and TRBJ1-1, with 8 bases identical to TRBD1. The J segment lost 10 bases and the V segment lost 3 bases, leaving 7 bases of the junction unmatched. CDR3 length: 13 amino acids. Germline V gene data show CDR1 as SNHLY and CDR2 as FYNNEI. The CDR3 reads CASSDWATGVAFF. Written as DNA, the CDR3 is TGTGCCAGCAGTGATTGGGCGACAGGGGTAGCTTTCTTT.